This T cell receptor beta chain was recovered during a study of T-cell reconstitution after alpha-beta-depleted transplantation in children. Trimming removed 3 bases at V and 4 bases at J, with 7 bases between. The CDR3 covers 12 residues. CDR1 is ENHRY, CDR2 SYGVKD, per germline. TCRbeta library construction was performed incorporating unique molecular identifiers. TCRdb re-called the PCR reads through MiXCR, storing one row per CDR3 protein. The top ten hold around 2.3% of the sample, which has about 500,000 distinct CDR3 sequences, 32% seen once. The specimen comprised PBMCs from the stem cell graft donor, sampled from the stem cell graft. The chain is built from TRBV10-3 and TRBJ2-7; D gene unclear. The receptor's source is a human donor who donated a stem cell graft to a child with aplastic anemia. The CDR3 DNA reads as TGTGCCATCAGTGAACCCGGATACGAGCAGTACTTC. It is translated as CAISEPGYEQYF.